This TCR beta chain comes out of a study of beta chain features in type 1 diabetes. Germline V gene lookup returns CDR1 SGHTA and CDR2 FQGNSA. The CDR3 contains 16 residues. Trimming at V came to 1 base and at J to 4 bases, leaving 8 bases not matched to a gene. It was via CD45RO/CCR7/CD25/CD127/CD95/CD27 that CD4+ naive, central memory, regulatory and stem cell-like memory cells were sorted. Reverse transcription of all isolated RNA meant that expressed TCRB transcripts were sequenced. Libraries were prepared by immunoSEQ multiplex PCR; TCRdb keeps only in-frame clonotypes and omits some of them. The sample holds 130,000 to 150,000 clones; nearly 50% are singletons and the top ten take 0.4% to 0.5%.

The sequence derives from a man aged 18 to 35 in good health. This chain connects TRBV7-2 to TRBJ1-1; 8 positions match TRBD1. The source material was Tregs from blood. The CDR3 nucleotides are TGTGCCAGCAGCTTAGTGGCTGCAGGGGGCACCACTGAAGCTTTCTTT. It specifies CASSLVAAGGTTEAFF.